A selection of T cell receptor beta chains follows, all from one sample in a study of identical twins. TCRdb redid the calling of the 5' RACE reads with MiXCR, one entry per CDR3 protein. The table has approximately 260,000 distinct CDR3 sequences, about 8.9% seen once. The same specimen was also included in a second study, on yellow fever vaccine responses in identical twins.

What was sequenced was CD8+ T cells sorted from blood. These receptors came from a woman aged 18-30 years in good health. The conserved cysteine and the conserved F or W are not part of the CDR3 here.

j_call v_call cdr3_length cdr3_aa
TRBJ2-3 TRBV4-1 15 ASSLRHPAGNTDTQY
TRBJ2-2 TRBV6-1 13 ASRGLAGGTGELF
TRBJ2-5 TRBV10-1 11 ASSAGSQETQY
TRBJ2-1 TRBV15 14 ATSETTGGGYNEQF
TRBJ2-1 TRBV7-9 14 ASSSTSAGGWNEQF
TRBJ2-7 TRBV7-9 13 ASRPTGTGNDEQY
TRBJ2-5 TRBV15 10 ATSRDQWTQY
TRBJ2-7 TRBV27 12 ASSPQQVGGEQY
TRBJ2-2 TRBV5-6 12 ASSSAGAGWELF
TRBJ1-2 TRBV27 13 ASSMRPGAKGGYT
TRBJ2-2 TRBV29-1 11 SVEGQDTGELF
TRBJ2-6 TRBV6-4 17 ASRDGRQTQFSGANVLT
TRBJ2-7 TRBV27 14 ASSRDSGTAPYEQY
TRBJ1-6 TRBV29-1 11 SSQDSDNSPLH
TRBJ2-7 TRBV19 12 ASSSAPGLYEQY
TRBJ2-1 TRBV14 13 ASTPGGGPYNEQF
TRBJ2-5 TRBV29-1 13 SVYVAGGYQETQY
TRBJ2-4 TRBV2 12 ASISSERPDIQY
TRBJ2-5 TRBV5-1 13 ASSTGLAGEETQY
TRBJ2-3 TRBV9 15 ASSVGGGGLSTDTQY
TRBJ2-1 TRBV15 9 ATSEGALEF
TRBJ2-2 TRBV7-9 14 ASSKLTSPNTGELF
TRBJ2-1 TRBV12-3/TRBV12-4 12 ASSLAGGRYEQF
TRBJ2-7 TRBV14 13 ASSQRRGAGIEQY
TRBJ2-3 TRBV4-3 14 ASSQDPQAGVNTQY
TRBJ2-1 TRBV19 14 ASSPYFLAGSYEQF
TRBJ2-6 TRBV5-1 12 ASGLSSGANVLT
TRBJ2-2 TRBV7-6 14 ASSLRAGVNTGELF
TRBJ2-2 TRBV5-6 12 ASSNGLNPGELF
TRBJ2-7 TRBV20-1 9 SARGMAEQY
TRBJ2-5 TRBV20-1 15 SAGGDWALGAKETQY
TRBJ2-1 TRBV29-1 11 SVADRAPSEQF
TRBJ2-2 TRBV20-1 13 SARDPSVDTGELF
TRBJ2-2 TRBV4-2 12 ASSQASNTGELF
TRBJ2-4 TRBV12-3/TRBV12-4 13 ASSFSMDTPGIQY
TRBJ2-7 TRBV7-9 11 ASSQQGSDEQY
TRBJ2-7 TRBV4-1 14 ASSQVAWGQEYEQY
TRBJ2-1 TRBV7-3 13 ASSFYGGVNNEQF
TRBJ2-1 TRBV4-3 15 ASSQATSGASYNEQF
TRBJ2-5 TRBV28 9 ASRGGETQY
TRBJ2-1 TRBV25-1 12 ASSELEGLDEQF
TRBJ2-7 TRBV27 13 ASSPFGGLSYEQY